This T cell receptor (beta chain) is from a study of cytomegalovirus exposure and HLA in healthy donors. V was shortened by 2 bases and J by 0 bases, with 7 bases between the two germline ends. The CDR3 extends over 15 amino acids. Germline CDR1 and CDR2: MNHEY and SMNVEV (reference sequence). Study conclusions and caveats: The study flagged around 160 TCR beta chains as cytomegalovirus-associated.

Worth noting for this clone: Its antigen is not known.

Generated by immunoSEQ multiplex PCR, the TCRdb table keeps only in-frame clones and is missing some. Among some 150,000 clones listed, about 89% were seen once. The rearrangement links TRBV27 to TRBJ1-4; D is uncertain. The sample taken for sequencing was PBMCs. This clonotype was sampled from a woman under 30 in good health and CMV-seropositive. The chain's CDR3 is CASSLLGTTNEKLFF. The CDR3 DNA is TGTGCCAGCAGTTTACTCGGGACAACTAATGAAAAACTGTTTTTT.